Sequencing of this TCR beta chain was carried out in a study of T cell clones after liver transplantation. Study information: Liver transplant recipients had immunosuppression withdrawal attempted within 2 years. TCRbeta sequencing after a pre-transplant mixed lymphocyte reaction identified graft-donor-reactive clones, later tracked in post-transplant blood. Three of eight recipients were HCV-positive; others had non-autoimmune, non-viral indications.

Data came from immunoSEQ multiplex PCR; TCRdb stores just in-frame clones and leaves some out. The table lists 20,000 to 25,000 clones, more than 65% of them singletons. The CDR3 sequence is 14 residues long. V dropped 5 bases and J dropped 4 bases, with 15 bases sitting between them. Germline V gene lookup returns CDR1 LNHDA and CDR2 SQIVND (reference sequence). This receptor was identified in a human patient who received a liver transplant. Some of the T cells may derive from the graft donor. The sequences come from CD8+ T cells from blood, collected less than 70 months after liver transplant. This chain connects TRBV19 to TRBJ2-7; D unresolved. CDR3 nucleotides: TGTGCCAGTAGTCCCGGTGGTGGGTTATACGAGCAGTACTTC. It encodes CASSPGGGLYEQYF.